The next 24 T cell receptor beta chains were all read from a single sample in a study of cytomegalovirus exposure and HLA in healthy donors. PCR used 60 Vbeta primers and 13 Jbeta primers. Sequenced by immunoSEQ multiplex PCR; TCRdb stores in-frame clones only, minus some. The sample contains more than 90,000 clones, around three quarters of which appear only once. Material for sequencing was PBMCs. The receptors here all came from a middle-aged man in good health and CMV-seronegative.

This chain connects TRBV7-2 to TRBJ1-6; D is ambiguous. CDR1 is SGHTA, CDR2 FQGNSA, per germline. The CDR3 has 14 amino acids. V was trimmed by 1 base and J by 10 bases, leaving 11 bases between them. The CDR3 spells CASSLGGRESPLHF. The CDR3 DNA reads TGTGCCAGCAGCTTAGGAGGGAGGGAATCACCCCTCCACTTT. The entire variable domain, with the rest obtained from reference TRBV7-2 and TRBJ1-6, is as follows: GAGVSQSPSNKVTEKGKDVELRCDPISGHTALYWYRQSLGQGLEFLIYFQGNSAPDKSGLPSDRFSAERTGGSVSTLTIQRTQQEDSAVYLCASSLGGRESPLHFGNGTRLTVT.

J is TRBJ1-5 and V is TRBV6-4; 7 positions agree with TRBD1. The germline CDR1 and CDR2 sequences are MRHNA and SNTAGT. The CDR3 consists of 13 residues. The J segment lost 8 bases and the V segment lost 6 bases, leaving 7 bases of the junction unmatched. The CDR3 is CASSEHRGEPQHF. The CDR3 DNA is TGTGCCAGCAGCGAGCACAGGGGCGAGCCCCAGCATTTT.

In its sample, this clone was seen a few times. This chain connects TRBV6-1 to TRBJ2-1; 9 nucleotides align to TRBD2. Trimming took 4 bases from V and 6 from J; bases not matched to a gene: 13. The germline V gene has CDR1 MNHNS and CDR2 SASEGT. The CDR3 extends over 17 amino acids. CDR3: CASSAGTSGPAVNEQFF. The CDR3 DNA sequence: TGTGCCAGCAGTGCAGGTACTAGCGGGCCCGCCGTCAATGAGCAGTTCTTC.

J is TRBJ1-2 and V is TRBV29-1; 8 positions match TRBD1. The J segment lost 6 bases and the V segment lost 7 bases, leaving 7 bases of the junction unmatched. The CDR3 sequence is 12 residues long. Per the germline V gene, CDR1 is SQVTM and CDR2 is ANQGSEA. Here the CDR3 reads CSGREGQDGYTF. The CDR3, as DNA: TGCAGCGGAAGAGAGGGACAGGATGGCTACACCTTC.

The chain employs TRBV6-5 and TRBJ1-1; D not resolved. Germline CDR1 MNHEY, CDR2 SVGAGI. There are 16 residues in the CDR3. Trimming took 2 bases from V and 5 from J, leaving 18 bases between them. The DNA for the CDR3 is TGTGCCAGCAGTTACAAAGTCTCGGGGTCGGGGACTGAAGCTTTCTTT. The encoded protein is CASSYKVSGSGTEAFF.

This clone appeared once. CDR3 sequence reads: CASSGRDRGLDTQYF. Written as DNA, the CDR3 is TGTGCCAGCAGTGGCCGGGACAGGGGATTGGATACGCAGTATTTT. The genes are TRBV28 and TRBJ2-3; 10 positions agree with TRBD1. V lost 5 bases and J lost 6; bases outside the gene matches: 8. This CDR3 is 15 amino acids long. Germline V gives CDR1 MDHEN, CDR2 SYDVKM.

This chain uses TRBV4-1 with TRBJ2-1; TRBD2 agrees at 12 bases. The germline gives CDR1 MGHRA, CDR2 YSYEKL. CDR3 length: 17 amino acids. After removal of 4 bases from V and 1 base from J, the junction contained 5 bases not matched to a gene. As DNA, the CDR3 is TGCGCCAGCAGCCGCTCGACTAGCGGGGGATCCTACAATGAGCAGTTCTTC. Translating gives CASSRSTSGGSYNEQFF.

This clone was counted between two and nine times. The rearrangement links TRBV15 to TRBJ1-2; D is possibly TRBD1 (6 bases). Trimming removed 1 base at V and 1 base at J, with 10 bases between. Germline-derived CDR1 and CDR2 are LNHNV and YYDKDF (reference sequence). The length of the CDR3 is 15 residues. CDR3 in DNA: TGTGCCACCAGCAGAGCCATACAGGGTAACTATGGCTACACCTTC. Translating gives CATSRAIQGNYGYTF.

This sequence joins TRBV28 and TRBJ1-2; 7 nucleotides match TRBD1. With V trimmed by 4 bases and J by 8 bases, 10 bases remained unmatched. The CDR3 sequence is 14 residues long. The germline CDR1 and CDR2 sequences are MDHEN and SYDVKM. CDR3 in amino acids: CASSSGTVTRGYTF. The CDR3 DNA is TGTGCCAGCAGTTCAGGGACAGTGACACGCGGCTACACCTTC.

This chain uses TRBV5-1 with TRBJ2-3; D is perhaps TRBD2 (6 bases). V lost 5 bases to trimming and J lost 0 bases, with 10 bases between them. The germline CDR1 and CDR2 sequences are SGHRS and YFSETQ. The CDR3 extends over 14 amino acids. The CDR3 loop reads CASSIAGSTDTQYF. DNA for the CDR3: TGCGCCAGCAGTATTGCGGGGAGCACAGATACGCAGTATTTT.

V usage is TRBV5-1 and J usage is TRBJ2-7; 9 bases fit TRBD2. The ends lost 5 bases at V and 6 bases at J; junction bases unmatched: 9. Germline CDR1 reads SGHRS; CDR2 reads YFSETQ. There are 14 residues in the CDR3. CDR3 in DNA: TGCGCCAGCAGGAGGGCTAGCGGGGTAGGCGAGCAGTACGTC. This encodes CASRRASGVGEQYV.

CDR3 amino acids: CASSLGTGAFF. In DNA, the CDR3 is TGTGCCAGCAGCTTGGGCACGGGGGCTTTCTTT. The chain is built from TRBV5-6 and TRBJ1-1, with unresolved D. Trimming cost V 0 bases and J 11 bases, with 8 bases left between them. The CDR3 is 11 amino acids. Germline loops: CDR1 SGHDT, CDR2 YYEEEE. The whole variable domain, filled in from reference TRBV5-6 and TRBJ1-1, reads DAGVTQSPTHLIKTRGQQVTLRCSPKSGHDTVSWYQQALGQGPQFIFQYYEEEERQRGNFPDRFSGHQFPNYSSELNVNALLLGDSALYLCASSLGTGAFFGQGTRLTVV.

To note about this clone: At one of its ends the junction is not consistent with the germline gene, which may arise from a read error. V gene TRBV7-9 combines with J gene TRBJ1-1; 7 positions match TRBD1. The CDR3 runs to 14 residues. In germline, CDR1 is SEHNR, CDR2 FQNEAQ (reference sequence). The DNA for the CDR3 is TGTGCCAGCACCTTAGGGACAGTGAACACTGAAGCTTTCTTT. This codes for CASTLGTVNTEAFF.

This rearrangement joins TRBV30 to TRBJ1-2, with D perhaps TRBD1 (5 bases). The V gene's germline CDR1 is GTSNPN and CDR2 SVGIG (reference sequence). V gave up 2 bases and J gave up 5 bases, with 12 bases separating them. The CDR3 has 13 amino acids. CDR3 nucleotide sequence: TGTGCCTGGAGTAGGGGCGTCGGGTATGGCTACACCTTC. Protein sequence: CAWSRGVGYGYTF.

This rearrangement joins TRBV18 to TRBJ2-7; 9 bases align to TRBD2. The length of the CDR3 is 15 residues. J was trimmed by 4 bases and V by 6 bases; bases with no gene match: 10. The germline gives CDR1 KGHSH, CDR2 LQKENI. This CDR3 is CASSTAGGTAYEQYV. As DNA, the CDR3 is TGTGCCAGCTCCACAGCGGGGGGAACAGCGTACGAGCAGTACGTC.

V gene TRBV29-1 combines with J gene TRBJ2-5; maybe TRBD2 (7 bases). V lost 0 bases to trimming and J lost 2 bases, with 16 bases between them. CDR1 SQVTM and CDR2 ANQGSEA come from the germline V gene. CDR3 length equals 16 residues. The CDR3 nucleotides read TGCAGCGTTGAAGAAGGTTGGGCGGGGGCTCAAGAGACCCAGTACTTC. As protein: CSVEEGWAGAQETQYF.

This chain links TRBV5-4 with TRBJ2-7; the D is unclear. Germline V gene data show CDR1 as SGHNT and CDR2 as YYREEE (reference sequence). V was clipped by 3 bases and J by 5 bases, with 9 bases between them. This CDR3 is 12 amino acids long. The chain's CDR3 is CASSSVSHEQYF. In nucleotides, the CDR3 is TGTGCCAGCAGCTCGGTTTCCCACGAGCAGTACTTC.

V and J are TRBV6-5 and TRBJ2-7, with 11 bases lining up with TRBD2. The CDR3 totals 15 residues. V gave up 2 bases and J gave up 7 bases; unmatched junction bases: 7. Germline-derived CDR1 and CDR2 are MNHEY and SVGAGI. CDR3 amino acids: CASSYGGGTSGEQYF. CDR3 DNA: TGTGCCAGCAGTTACGGGGGAGGGACTAGCGGAGAGCAGTACTTC.

V is TRBV7-9 and J is TRBJ2-7; D possibly corresponds to TRBD2 (6 bases). Germline V gene data show CDR1 as SEHNR and CDR2 as FQNEAQ (reference sequence). V was trimmed by 3 bases and J by 6 bases, leaving 12 bases between them. CDR3 length: 13 residues. The CDR3 region is CASSFRDSTEQYF. The CDR3 nucleotides read TGTGCCAGCAGCTTCAGGGACTCGACCGAGCAGTACTTC.

The rearrangement links TRBV7-2 to TRBJ1-1; TRBD1 agrees at 7 bases. The V and J ends lost 3 bases and 1 base, in that order; junction bases with no gene match: 2. Germline V gene lookup returns CDR1 SGHTA and CDR2 FQGNSA. CDR3 length equals 14 residues. CDR3 amino acids: CASSFRQGNTEAFF. The DNA for the CDR3 is TGTGCCAGCAGCTTCCGACAGGGGAACACTGAAGCTTTCTTT.

The rearrangement joins TRBV25-1 to TRBJ1-2; 7 bases fit TRBD1. Per germline, CDR1 MGHDK and CDR2 SYGVNS. Germline trimming cut 4 bases from V and 3 bases from J; bases unmatched to any gene: 5. This CDR3 is built from 14 residues. This CDR3 is CASSGGDRDYGYTF. CDR3 in DNA: TGTGCCAGCAGTGGAGGGGACAGAGACTATGGCTACACCTTC.

This clone was picked up one time. V is TRBV6-1 and J is TRBJ2-7, with D possibly being TRBD1 (6 bases). V shed 7 bases and J shed 4 bases, with 17 bases lying between them. Germline V gene data show CDR1 as MNHNS and CDR2 as SASEGT. The CDR3 spans 14 residues. The CDR3 DNA reads TGTGCCAGCACAAGGGAGACAGGCTATTACGAGCAGTACTTC. It specifies CASTRETGYYEQYF.

The rearrangement joins TRBV4-3 to TRBJ2-1; D is perhaps TRBD2 (6 bases). The CDR3 is made up of 13 amino acids. Germline V CDR1 and CDR2: LGHNA, YSLEER. Trimming took off 3 bases at V and 14 bases at J, with 17 bases between the two ends. The CDR3 loop is CASSQVTLATKFF. The CDR3 coding sequence is TGCGCCAGCAGCCAGGTGACTCTAGCGACGAAGTTCTTC.

This clone has only a few counts. The chain has TRBV5-4 and TRBJ1-1; D is unresolved. The germline V gene has CDR1 SGHNT and CDR2 YYREEE (reference sequence). Trimming took off 0 bases at V and 1 base at J, with 7 bases between the two ends. The CDR3 sequence is 14 residues long. In nucleotides, the CDR3 is TGTGCCAGCAGCTTGGACTTCACGAACACTGAAGCTTTCTTT. Its protein is CASSLDFTNTEAFF.